Each of the 10 T cell receptor beta chains below was sequenced from the same sample in a study of OX40 agonist ivuxolimab in advanced cancers. Sequenced by immunoSEQ multiplex PCR; TCRdb stores in-frame clones only, minus some. This table holds roughly 60,000 clones, around 90% found once. The source was CD4+ or CD8+ T cells sorted from blood, collected in a trial of the OX40 agonist ivuxolimab. Receptors were obtained from an adult with an advanced solid tumor such as melanoma, head and neck, liver or kidney cancer.

The chain has TRBV2 and TRBJ2-6, with TRBD2 matching 7 bases. The germline CDR1 and CDR2 sequences are SNHLY and FYNNEI. The junction had 15 bases not matched to a gene; V was cut back by 7 bases and J by 0 bases. The CDR3 is 19 amino acids. CDR3 protein: CASNPSSGTASSGANVLTF. CDR3 sequence (DNA): TGTGCCAGCAACCCTTCGAGCGGGACCGCCTCCTCTGGGGCCAACGTCCTGACTTTC.

The chain employs TRBV4-3 and TRBJ2-3; D tentatively fits TRBD1 or TRBD2 (6 bases each). Germline CDR1 reads LGHNA; CDR2 reads YSLEER. This CDR3 has 15 residues. V gave up 4 bases and J gave up 9 bases, with 20 bases separating them. CDR3 sequence reads: CASSPIGGRLGTQYF. The CDR3 DNA follows: TGCGCCAGCAGCCCTATAGGGGGGAGACTTGGCACGCAGTATTTT.

The chain uses TRBV5-1 and TRBJ1-6; no clear D. Trimming removed 4 bases at V and 4 bases at J, with 9 bases between. There are 14 residues in the CDR3. CDR1 and CDR2 (germline): SGHRS, YFSETQ. This chain's CDR3 is CASSRNPYNSPLHF. CDR3 DNA sequence: TGCGCCAGCAGCCGCAACCCATATAATTCACCCCTCCACTTT.

This clone was picked up a small number of times. J is TRBJ1-3 and V is TRBV7-9; 8 bases map to TRBD1. There are 18 residues in the CDR3. The germline V gene encodes CDR1 SEHNR and CDR2 FQNEAQ (reference sequence). The J segment lost 2 bases and the V segment lost 4 bases, leaving 13 bases of the junction unmatched. The CDR3: CASSSLDDMDRAGNTIYF. In nucleotides, the CDR3 is TGTGCCAGCAGCTCCCTCGATGATATGGACAGGGCTGGAAACACCATATATTTT.

The chain has TRBV28 and TRBJ1-3; D gene ambiguous. Germline-derived CDR1 and CDR2 are MDHEN and SYDVKM. The CDR3 has 14 residues. V shed 7 bases and J shed 0 bases, with 10 bases lying between them. This chain's CDR3 is CASTKPGSGNTIYF. DNA of the CDR3: TGTGCCAGCACTAAGCCAGGCTCTGGAAACACCATATATTTT.

The chain is built from TRBV5-4 and TRBJ2-7; D is undetermined. Per germline, CDR1 SGHNT and CDR2 YYREEE (reference sequence). The CDR3 consists of 12 residues. Deletions cut 4 bases from V and 3 bases from J, with 8 bases between. CDR3 region: CASSRSNYEQYF. The CDR3 DNA is TGTGCCAGCAGCCGCTCCAACTACGAGCAGTACTTC.

The V call is TRBV5-8, the J call TRBJ2-1, with unresolved D. Trimming removed 2 bases from V and 9 bases from J, with 12 bases in between. CDR1 is SGHTS and CDR2 is YDEGEE in the germline V gene. CDR3 length equals 13 residues. The CDR3 DNA follows: TGTGCCAGCAGCTTTGGGCAAGCTCGTGAGCAGTTCTTC. Translating it yields CASSFGQAREQFF.

The table lists this clone with a few counts. The chain has TRBV7-9 and TRBJ2-7; weak D call: TRBD1 (7 bases). V lost 1 base and J lost 5, with 18 bases in between. Germline V CDR1 and CDR2: SEHNR, FQNEAQ (reference sequence). This CDR3 is 16 amino acids long. The CDR3 spells CASSLEQGLREDEQYF. CDR3 bases: TGTGCCAGCAGCTTAGAACAGGGGCTGAGGGAGGACGAGCAGTACTTC. Full variable domain (remainder filled in from reference TRBV7-9 and TRBJ2-7): DTGVSQNPRHKITKRGQNVTFRCDPISEHNRLYWYRQTLGQGPEFLTYFQNEAQLEKSRLLSDRFSAERPKGSFSTLEIQRTEQGDSAMYLCASSLEQGLREDEQYFGPGTRLTVT.

The chain combines TRBV10-3 with TRBJ2-2, with 9 positions matching TRBD1. CDR1 and CDR2 from the germline V gene are ENHRY and SYGVKD. Trimming cost V 10 bases and J 4 bases; bases outside gene matches: 4. The CDR3 has 13 residues. The CDR3 sequence: CATGQGTTGELFF. The CDR3 DNA reads as TGTGCCACCGGACAGGGGACCACCGGGGAGCTGTTTTTT.

The V gene is TRBV5-1, the J gene TRBJ1-1; D is uncertain. V lost 4 bases and J lost 5, with 18 bases in between. Per the germline V gene, CDR1 is SGHRS and CDR2 is YFSETQ. This CDR3 is 15 amino acids long. CDR3 DNA sequence: TGCGCCAGCAGCCCGGAGGGTGGAGGTTTTACTGAAGCTTTCTTT. Amino acid sequence: CASSPEGGGFTEAFF.